These 13 T cell receptor beta chains were sequenced from one sample in a study of blood T cell repertoires in COVID-19. The table came from immunoSEQ multiplex PCR; TCRdb's copy has only in-frame clones and leaves some out. The profile shows 410,000 or so clones, 89% of them singletons. The sequenced sample was peripheral blood. Source of these receptors: a woman aged 40-49 years with COVID-19, enrolled during active disease.

This clone is a singleton in its sample. The rearrangement uses TRBV9 and TRBJ1-1; 8 nucleotides line up with TRBD1. Germline assignment: CDR1 SGDLS and CDR2 YYNGEE. The CDR3 extends over 16 amino acids. Unmatched junction bases numbered 7, after V lost 3 bases and J lost 0 bases. CDR3 DNA sequence: TGTGCCAGCAGCGAGAGACAGGGGTCAGTGAACACTGAAGCTTTCTTT. Its translation is CASSERQGSVNTEAFF. The whole variable domain, remainder taken from reference TRBV9 and TRBJ1-1, is DSGVTQTPKHLITATGQRVTLRCSPRSGDLSVYWYQQSLDQGLQFLIQYYNGEERAKGNILERFSAQQFPDLHSELNLSSLELGDSALYFCASSERQGSVNTEAFFGQGTRLTVV.

V and J are TRBV28 and TRBJ2-3; 8 bases line up with TRBD2. From germline, CDR1 is MDHEN and CDR2 SYDVKM. J gave up 4 bases and V 2 bases, and 2 bases lay outside the gene matches. The CDR3 covers 14 residues. As DNA, the CDR3 is TGTGCCAGCAGTTTAAGTAGCGGGGCAGATACGCAGTATTTT. Residues: CASSLSSGADTQYF.

The chain joins TRBV9 to TRBJ2-2, with D possibly TRBD1 on 6 matching bases. This CDR3 contains 13 residues. The germline V and J ends were trimmed by 8 bases and 0 bases, with 8 bases remaining between them. CDR1 is SGDLS, CDR2 YYNGEE, per germline. This CDR3 is CAREGANTGELFF. In nucleotides, the CDR3 is TGTGCCAGAGAGGGGGCGAACACCGGGGAGCTGTTTTTT.

This clone turned up a few times. The gene calls are TRBV27 and TRBJ2-1, with D perhaps TRBD2 (5 bases). The V gene lost 6 bases and the J gene lost 4 bases, with 10 bases spanning the gap. The CDR3 consists of 13 residues. Germline V CDR1 and CDR2: MNHEY, SMNVEV (reference sequence). The CDR3 DNA is TGTGCCAGCAGGACCCGGGGTTACAATGAGCAGTTCTTC. Translated: CASRTRGYNEQFF.

The chain combines TRBV7-9 with TRBJ1-2, with a tentative D call TRBD1 (5 bases). Deletions cut 3 bases from V and 7 bases from J, with 18 bases between. The CDR3 runs 15 residues. Per the germline V gene, CDR1 is SEHNR and CDR2 is FQNEAQ (reference sequence). The CDR3 coding sequence is TGTGCCAGCAGCTTCGGCCTCGGGGGTCCGGGTGGCTACACCTTC. It encodes CASSFGLGGPGGYTF.

This chain uses TRBV3-1 (or the pseudogene TRBV3-2) with TRBJ2-3; no clear D. CDR1 is LGHDT, CDR2 YNNKEL, per germline (reference sequence). CDR3 length equals 13 residues. V dropped 5 bases and J dropped 5 bases, with 11 bases sitting between them. The CDR3 DNA reads as TGTGCCAGCAGCTCCACTTTCGAAGATACGCAGTATTTT. Residues: CASSSTFEDTQYF.

In regard to this clone: Other nucleotide sequences in the sample specify the same CDR3. The chain couples TRBV18 to TRBJ1-5, with D perhaps TRBD1 (5 bases). Trimming cost V 3 bases and J 0 bases, with 9 bases left between them. The CDR3 has 15 amino acids. The germline gives CDR1 KGHSH, CDR2 LQKENI. The CDR3 protein is CASSPLGGSNQPQHF. The CDR3 nucleotides read TGTGCCAGCTCACCGTTGGGGGGTAGCAATCAGCCCCAGCATTTT.

This chain joins TRBV6-5 and TRBJ1-1; 7 nucleotides align to TRBD1. Germline CDR1 reads MNHEY; CDR2 reads SVGAGI. V was pared by 6 bases and J by 0 bases, with 4 bases of the junction left unmatched. The CDR3 loop spans 14 amino acids. CDR3 sequence: CASRTGILNTEAFF. As DNA, the CDR3 is TGTGCCAGCAGGACAGGGATCTTGAACACTGAAGCTTTCTTT.

The chain employs TRBV5-1 and TRBJ2-7; 11 bases match TRBD1. Germline CDR1 reads SGHRS; CDR2 reads YFSETQ. The ends lost 4 bases at V and 7 bases at J; junction bases unmatched: 13. The CDR3 is made up of 16 amino acids. The CDR3 reads CASSPQGGQGALEQYF. CDR3 nucleotide sequence: TGCGCCAGCAGCCCGCAAGGAGGACAGGGGGCGTTAGAGCAGTACTTC.

The V call is TRBV6-5, the J call TRBJ2-1, with 9 bases identical to TRBD2. Germline values: CDR1 MNHEY, CDR2 SVGAGI. The CDR3 is 15 residues long. Trimming took 7 bases from V and 7 from J; bases not matched to a gene: 11. The CDR3 here is CASTDRGLAKNEQFF. The CDR3 DNA sequence: TGTGCCAGCACCGATCGGGGACTAGCCAAGAATGAGCAGTTCTTC.

This chain connects TRBV5-1 to TRBJ2-7, with 7 positions matching TRBD2. The germline gives CDR1 SGHRS, CDR2 YFSETQ. The CDR3 has 15 residues. V lost 2 bases and J lost 4; bases outside the gene matches: 9. The CDR3: CASSFDGTNFYEQYF. The CDR3 nucleotides are TGCGCCAGCAGCTTTGACGGGACTAATTTTTACGAGCAGTACTTC.

The J gene is TRBJ1-2, the V gene TRBV5-1, with D uncertain. The CDR3 covers 15 residues. Trimming removed 4 bases from V and 6 bases from J, with 19 bases in between. Germline V gene sequence: CDR1 SGHRS, CDR2 YFSETQ. The CDR3 nucleotides read TGCGCCAGCAGCACTCGCCGGGAAATGGCAGATGGCTACACCTTC. Translating gives CASSTRREMADGYTF.

This rearrangement joins TRBV9 to TRBJ1-6; 8 nucleotides agree with TRBD1. This CDR3 region has 16 residues. The V and J ends lost 0 bases and 7 bases, in that order; junction bases with no gene match: 6. CDR1 SGDLS and CDR2 YYNGEE come from the germline V gene. The CDR3 reads CASSVDGTGWNSPLHF. DNA for the CDR3: TGTGCCAGCAGCGTAGACGGGACAGGTTGGAATTCACCCCTCCACTTT.